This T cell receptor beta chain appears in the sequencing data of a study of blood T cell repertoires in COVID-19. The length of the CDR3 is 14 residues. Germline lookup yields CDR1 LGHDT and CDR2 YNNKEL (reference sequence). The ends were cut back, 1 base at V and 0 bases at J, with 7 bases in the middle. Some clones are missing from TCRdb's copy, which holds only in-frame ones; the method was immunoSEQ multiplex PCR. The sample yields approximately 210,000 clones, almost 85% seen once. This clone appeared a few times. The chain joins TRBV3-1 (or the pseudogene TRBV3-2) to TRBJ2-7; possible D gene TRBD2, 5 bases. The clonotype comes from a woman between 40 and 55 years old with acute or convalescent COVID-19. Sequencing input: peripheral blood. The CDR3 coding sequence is TGTGCCAGCAGCCAAGGAGGGTACTCCTACGAGCAGTACTTC. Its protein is CASSQGGYSYEQYF.